This TCR beta chain appears in the sequencing data of a study of molecular identifiers for immune sequencing clone quantification. MiXCR, run by TCRdb on the PCR reads, gives a single entry per CDR3 protein. This sample has approximately 500,000 distinct CDR3 sequences, with about 21% found just once. Trimming removed 2 bases from V and 1 base from J, with 12 bases in between. The germline gives CDR1 SGHTA, CDR2 FQGNSA. The CDR3 is 16 residues long. This clonotype was found many times. Sequencing was performed on naive CD8+ T cells from blood, with Jurkat cell RNA spiked in. Subset noted: FACS-sorted CD8+CD4-CCR7+CD45RA+ naive T cells. The genes are TRBV7-2 and TRBJ1-5; no clear D. The TCR originated in a human donor in good health. Some libraries in this study had Jurkat cell RNA spiked in. This CDR3 reads CASSLKPGSSNQPQHF. The CDR3 nucleotides are TGTGCCAGCAGCTTAAAACCGGGGTCAAGCAATCAGCCCCAGCATTTT.